These 30 T cell receptor beta chains share one sample of origin, sequenced in a study of cytomegalovirus exposure and HLA in healthy donors. Sequencing used immunoSEQ multiplex PCR; TCRdb keeps in-frame clones, though not all of them. The sample lists under 400,000 clones, roughly 85% seen once, with roughly 0.83% in the top ten. Sequenced material: PBMCs. The source of these receptors is a woman younger than 35 in good health and CMV-seronegative.

This chain uses TRBV6-1 with TRBJ1-2, with a tentative D call TRBD1 (5 bases). Germline V lookup: CDR1 MNHNS, CDR2 SASEGT. The CDR3 spans 14 residues. Trimming stripped 6 bases from V and 6 bases from J, with 17 bases between. CDR3 nucleotides: TGTGCCAGCAGCGAGGTGGGGGACTGGGATGGCTACACCTTC. The encoded protein is CASSEVGDWDGYTF.

CDR3 in amino acids: CASRTGDDTEAFF. The CDR3, as DNA: TGTGCCAGCAGGACAGGGGACGACACTGAAGCTTTCTTT. The chain couples TRBV28 to TRBJ1-1; 8 bases fit TRBD1. Germline-derived CDR1 and CDR2 are MDHEN and SYDVKM. V shed 6 bases and J 3 bases; nucleotides not matched to a gene: 3. The CDR3 consists of 13 residues.

V and J are TRBV9 and TRBJ2-3; maybe TRBD2 (7 bases). Trimming left V 4 bases short and J 1 base short, with 16 bases between. The CDR3 is 16 residues long. Germline V gene sequence: CDR1 SGDLS, CDR2 YYNGEE. The CDR3, as DNA: TGTGCCAGCAGCTCAAGGGGGGGCGGGGGCACAGATACGCAGTATTTT. Its protein is CASSSRGGGGTDTQYF.

This chain links TRBV7-8 with TRBJ2-2, with 7 positions matching TRBD1. The CDR3 runs to 15 residues. Trimming removed 4 bases from V and 2 bases from J; junction bases left unmatched: 4. Germline V gene lookup returns CDR1 SGHVS and CDR2 FQNEAQ. The CDR3: CASSSGQLNTGELFF. The CDR3 nucleotides are TGTGCCAGCAGCTCGGGACAGTTAAACACCGGGGAGCTGTTTTTT.

To note about this clone: This sample includes further DNA sequences coding for the same CDR3. The chain combines TRBV30 with TRBJ2-7; 9 nucleotides agree with TRBD1. CDR1 is GTSNPN and CDR2 is SVGIG in the germline V gene (reference sequence). This CDR3 has 12 residues. V lost 5 bases and J lost 3; bases outside the gene matches: 2. In DNA form, the CDR3 reads TGTGCCTGGGGGGACAGGGTCTACGAGCAGTACTTC. Protein sequence: CAWGDRVYEQYF.

This clone was counted a few times. V and J are TRBV19 and TRBJ1-1; no firm D call. Trimming shortened V by 5 bases and J by 1 base, and 8 bases separated the two germline ends. CDR1 and CDR2 (germline): LNHDA, SQIVND (reference sequence). CDR3 length: 13 amino acids. CDR3 nucleotides: TGTGCCAGTAGTCCTCGAGGGAACACTGAAGCTTTCTTT. Translation: CASSPRGNTEAFF. Drawing the rest from reference TRBV19 and TRBJ1-1, the complete variable domain is DGGITQSPKYLFRKEGQNVTLSCEQNLNHDAMYWYRQDPGQGLRLIYYSQIVNDFQKGDIAEGYSVSREKKESFPLTVTSAQKNPTAFYLCASSPRGNTEAFFGQGTRLTVV.

A single count supports this clone. The chain employs TRBV5-6 and TRBJ2-7; 11 bases fit TRBD2. In germline, CDR1 is SGHDT, CDR2 YYEEEE. V lost 5 bases to trimming and J lost 6 bases; unmatched junction nucleotides: 10. CDR3 size: 15 residues. CDR3 bases: TGTGCCAGCAGTCCCGGTACTAGCGGGAGAGGCGAGCAGTACTTC. Its translation is CASSPGTSGRGEQYF.

V and J are TRBV11-3 and TRBJ2-7, with TRBD1 identical over 10 bases. The CDR3 runs 15 residues. V was pared by 5 bases and J by 4 bases, with 8 bases of the junction left unmatched. The germline V gene encodes CDR1 SGHNT and CDR2 YENEEA. The CDR3 here is CASSGETGGRYEQYF. The CDR3 DNA reads as TGTGCCAGCAGCGGAGAGACAGGGGGCCGATACGAGCAGTACTTC.

This chain joins TRBV28 and TRBJ2-1; 8 nucleotides agree with TRBD1. The CDR3 has 11 residues. In germline, CDR1 is MDHEN, CDR2 SYDVKM. Trimming removed 4 bases from V and 12 bases from J; junction bases left unmatched: 2. The CDR3 nucleotides read TGTGCCAGCAGTTATGACAGGGGGCAGTTCTTC. It encodes CASSYDRGQFF.

The count of this clone is one. J is TRBJ2-1 and V is TRBV28; 11 bases are shared with TRBD2. This CDR3 contains 14 residues. CDR1 and CDR2 (germline): MDHEN, SYDVKM. Germline trimming cut 6 bases from V and 8 bases from J; bases unmatched to any gene: 6. Written as DNA, the CDR3 is TGTGCCAGCAGGACTAGCGGGAAAGGGTATGAGCAGTTCTTC. Encoded protein: CASRTSGKGYEQFF.

The chain uses TRBV11-2 and TRBJ2-2, with 12 bases matching TRBD2. The CDR3 contains 20 residues. Germline V CDR1 and CDR2: SGHAT, FQNNGV. V lost 0 bases to trimming and J lost 4 bases; unmatched junction nucleotides: 12. CDR3 in DNA: TGTGCCAGCAGCTTAGATCGGTCTAGCGGGAGGGCCTGGGGCACCGGGGAGCTGTTTTTT. Translated, it gives CASSLDRSSGRAWGTGELFF.

The V gene is TRBV7-9, the J gene TRBJ2-1, with 10 bases lining up with TRBD2. There are 17 residues in the CDR3. The V segment lost 6 bases and the J segment 5 bases; nucleotides outside the gene matches: 13. Per germline, CDR1 SEHNR and CDR2 FQNEAQ (reference sequence). The CDR3 region is CASSSILGTSEHNEQFF. The CDR3 DNA follows: TGTGCCAGCAGTTCTATACTTGGGACTAGCGAGCACAATGAGCAGTTCTTC.

The rearrangement uses TRBV7-9 and TRBJ1-1; possible D gene TRBD1, 5 bases. Trimming shortened V by 3 bases and J by 5 bases, and 16 bases separated the two germline ends. This CDR3 is built from 15 residues. The V gene's germline CDR1 is SEHNR and CDR2 FQNEAQ (reference sequence). The CDR3 reads CASSLVTQGGTEAFF. CDR3 DNA sequence: TGTGCCAGCAGCTTGGTGACGCAGGGAGGGACTGAAGCTTTCTTT.

This chain uses TRBV27 with TRBJ2-1; 15 bases line up with TRBD2. J was trimmed by 3 bases and V by 1 base; bases with no gene match: 4. There are 18 residues in the CDR3. Germline lookup yields CDR1 MNHEY and CDR2 SMNVEV (reference sequence). The CDR3 loop is CASSLLRTSGRDYNEQFF. CDR3 bases: TGTGCCAGCAGTTTATTACGGACTAGCGGGAGGGACTACAATGAGCAGTTCTTC.

The rearrangement links TRBV18 to TRBJ1-1; D unresolved. This CDR3 is built from 15 residues. V lost 6 bases and J 0 bases, leaving 14 bases between the germline ends. CDR1 and CDR2 from the germline V gene are KGHSH and LQKENI. CDR3 sequence reads: CASSPALNMNTEAFF. CDR3 DNA: TGTGCCAGCTCCCCCGCCCTGAACATGAACACTGAAGCTTTCTTT.

This chain joins TRBV15 and TRBJ2-7, with 7 bases aligning to TRBD2. The CDR3 runs to 15 residues. J gave up 2 bases and V 1 base, and 5 bases lay outside the gene matches. CDR1 and CDR2 (germline): LNHNV, YYDKDF (reference sequence). This CDR3 is CATSRGEGGTYEQYF. Here the CDR3 DNA reads TGTGCCACCAGCAGAGGGGAGGGAGGTACCTACGAGCAGTACTTC. The entire variable domain, with the rest obtained from reference TRBV15 and TRBJ2-7, is as follows: DAMVIQNPRYQVTQFGKPVTLSCSQTLNHNVMYWYQQKSSQAPKLLFHYYDKDFNNEADTPDNFQSRRPNTSFCFLDIRSPGLGDTAMYLCATSRGEGGTYEQYFGPGTRLTVT.

V and J are TRBV28 and TRBJ2-2; 10 bases match TRBD2. Germline trimming cut 6 bases from V and 4 bases from J; bases unmatched to any gene: 14. The germline V gene has CDR1 MDHEN and CDR2 SYDVKM. The CDR3 loop spans 18 amino acids. The CDR3: CASSLAGLAGVTTGELFF. CDR3 DNA sequence: TGTGCCAGCAGCCTCGCGGGCCTAGCGGGAGTGACCACCGGGGAGCTGTTTTTT.

The V call is TRBV6-1, the J call TRBJ2-7; 7 bases map to TRBD2. Germline V gives CDR1 MNHNS, CDR2 SASEGT. The V gene end was trimmed by 10 bases and the J gene end by 0 bases; junction bases not matched to a gene: 12. The CDR3 runs to 15 residues. CDR3 DNA sequence: TGTGCCACCCTGGGGGGGGTTTTAAGCTCCTACGAGCAGTACTTC. Translation gives CATLGGVLSSYEQYF.

The DNA of the CDR3 is TGTGCCAGCAGGGACACTTCTGGACTAGCCAACACCGGGGAGCTGTTTTTT. It codes for CASRDTSGLANTGELFF. The chain joins TRBV9 to TRBJ2-2; 8 positions match TRBD2. The CDR3 is made up of 17 amino acids. The germline CDR1 and CDR2 sequences are SGDLS and YYNGEE. V lost 5 bases to trimming and J lost 2 bases; unmatched junction nucleotides: 11. Complete variable domain (other parts from reference TRBV9 and TRBJ2-2): DSGVTQTPKHLITATGQRVTLRCSPRSGDLSVYWYQQSLDQGLQFLIQYYNGEERAKGNILERFSAQQFPDLHSELNLSSLELGDSALYFCASRDTSGLANTGELFFGEGSRLTVL.

The chain recombines TRBV27 with TRBJ1-1, with 8 bases lining up with TRBD1. The germline V gene encodes CDR1 MNHEY and CDR2 SMNVEV (reference sequence). The CDR3 loop spans 15 amino acids. Trimming at V came to 7 bases and at J to 2 bases, leaving 9 bases not matched to a gene. This CDR3 reads CASILNRGLNTEAFF. The CDR3, as DNA: TGTGCCAGCATCCTGAACAGGGGGTTAAACACTGAAGCTTTCTTT.

J is TRBJ2-5 and V is TRBV29-1; 7 bases match TRBD2. From germline, CDR1 is SQVTM and CDR2 ANQGSEA. The length of the CDR3 is 14 residues. Losses at the gene ends were 0 bases for V and 4 bases for J; bases not matched to a gene: 5. CDR3 sequence: CSVEEEREGETQYF. CDR3 nucleotides: TGCAGCGTTGAAGAAGAGCGGGAAGGAGAGACCCAGTACTTC.

V usage is TRBV2 and J usage is TRBJ1-5; maybe TRBD1 (5 bases). V shed 7 bases and J shed 2 bases, with 9 bases lying between them. Germline V gene sequence: CDR1 SNHLY, CDR2 FYNNEI. This CDR3 spans 13 amino acids. The CDR3 reads CASTGGGNQPQHF. The CDR3 nucleotides are TGTGCCAGCACGGGGGGTGGCAATCAGCCCCAGCATTTT.

This rearrangement joins TRBV5-1 to TRBJ2-5, with D tentatively TRBD1 (6 bases). The V gene's germline CDR1 is SGHRS and CDR2 YFSETQ. This CDR3 region has 15 residues. V lost 1 base, J lost 7 bases, and 17 bases lay in between. CDR3 region: CASSLFAQQGSTQYF. CDR3 nucleotides: TGCGCCAGCAGCTTGTTTGCCCAACAGGGTTCGACCCAGTACTTC.

The chain is built from TRBV11-2 and TRBJ2-5; TRBD2 aligns across 8 bases. The CDR3 sequence is 13 residues long. V trimming: 2 bases; J trimming: 5 bases; junction bases outside the gene matches: 1. Germline lookup yields CDR1 SGHAT and CDR2 FQNNGV. In DNA, the CDR3 is TGTGCCAGCAGCTTACCGGGAGGGGAGACCCAGTACTTC. Encoded protein: CASSLPGGETQYF.

This chain joins TRBV7-9 and TRBJ1-2; 9 nucleotides align to TRBD1. Germline lookup yields CDR1 SEHNR and CDR2 FQNEAQ (reference sequence). This CDR3 region has 16 residues. J gave up 4 bases and V 5 bases, and 11 bases lay outside the gene matches. CDR3: CASSPERGQGFYGYTF. DNA for the CDR3: TGTGCCAGCAGCCCAGAAAGAGGACAGGGGTTCTATGGCTACACCTTC.

This clone was observed a handful of times. This chain uses TRBV4-1 with TRBJ2-4; no clear D gene. Trimming removed 2 bases at V and 0 bases at J, with 5 bases between. This CDR3 comprises 14 residues. CDR1 MGHRA and CDR2 YSYEKL come from the germline V gene. The DNA of the CDR3 is TGCGCCAGCAGCCAAAGACTAGCCAAAAACATTCAGTACTTC. Its protein product is CASSQRLAKNIQYF.

This clone was observed a handful of times. The genes are TRBV5-1 and TRBJ2-7; TRBD1 aligns across 9 bases. Germline CDR1 reads SGHRS; CDR2 reads YFSETQ. This CDR3 has 15 residues. V lost 1 base and J lost 4; bases outside the gene matches: 6. The CDR3 bases are TGCGCCAGCAGCTTGATACAGGGGGCGGGGTACGAGCAGTACTTC. The encoded protein is CASSLIQGAGYEQYF. Together with reference TRBV5-1 and TRBJ2-7, the CDR3 gives the full variable domain: KAGVTQTPRYLIKTRGQQVTLSCSPISGHRSVSWYQQTPGQGLQFLFEYFSETQRNKGNFPGRFSGRQFSNSRSEMNVSTLELGDSALYLCASSLIQGAGYEQYFGPGTRLTVT.

The chain's CDR3 is CASSYGQMNTEAFF. As DNA, the CDR3 is TGTGCCAGCAGTTACGGGCAGATGAACACTGAAGCTTTCTTT. V usage is TRBV6-5 and J usage is TRBJ1-1; no clear D. V was shortened by 2 bases and J by 0 bases, with 7 bases between the two germline ends. The CDR3 is made up of 14 amino acids. Germline V gives CDR1 MNHEY, CDR2 SVGAGI.

In the case of this clone: Other nucleotide sequences from this sample produce the same CDR3. The CDR3 coding sequence is TGTGCCTGGAGTGTGGGCAGATACAATGAGCAGTTCTTC. Protein: CAWSVGRYNEQFF. V gene TRBV30 combines with J gene TRBJ2-1; D uncertain. V lost 0 bases and J lost 4, with 7 bases in between. The CDR3 has 13 residues. The germline V gene encodes CDR1 GTSNPN and CDR2 SVGIG (reference sequence). Supplemented by reference TRBV30 and TRBJ2-1, the full variable domain reads SQTIHQWPATLVQPVGSPLSLECTVEGTSNPNLYWYRQAAGRGLQLLFYSVGIGQISSEVPQNLSASRPQDRQFILSSKKLLLSDSGFYLCAWSVGRYNEQFFGPGTRLTVL.

The V gene is TRBV6-5, the J gene TRBJ2-5, with D unclear. The CDR3 has 14 residues. Trimming pared 2 bases from V and 5 bases from J, leaving 12 bases between. Germline V gives CDR1 MNHEY, CDR2 SVGAGI. In nucleotides, the CDR3 is TGTGCCAGCAGTTACCTGACACGGATGGAGACCCAGTACTTC. Translated, it gives CASSYLTRMETQYF.